Sequencing of this TCR beta chain was carried out in a study of blood T cell repertoires in COVID-19. Study background: Spain, Italy and the United States supplied samples that represented acute and convalescent COVID-19.

Assay: immunoSEQ multiplex PCR; the TCRdb copy retains only in-frame clones and omits some. The data show approximately 350,000 clones, about 90% seen once. Cohorts were determined from participant-reported clinical history. Either two negative PCRs, clearance, or symptom resolution qualified Cohort 3 donors as recovered. Germline loops: CDR1 PRHDT, CDR2 FYEKMQ (reference sequence). The V gene end was trimmed by 4 bases and the J gene end by 2 bases; junction bases not matched to a gene: 3. This CDR3 is 15 amino acids long. The sequenced material came from PBMCs or T cells enriched from blood (not recorded which). The rearrangement links TRBV13 to TRBJ2-7; TRBD2 agrees at 12 bases. The sequence derives from a woman aged 25 to 39 who had recovered from COVID-19. CDR3 nucleotide sequence: TGTGCCAGCAGCTCGACTAGCGGGGGAACCTACGAGCAGTACTTC. Protein sequence: CASSSTSGGTYEQYF.